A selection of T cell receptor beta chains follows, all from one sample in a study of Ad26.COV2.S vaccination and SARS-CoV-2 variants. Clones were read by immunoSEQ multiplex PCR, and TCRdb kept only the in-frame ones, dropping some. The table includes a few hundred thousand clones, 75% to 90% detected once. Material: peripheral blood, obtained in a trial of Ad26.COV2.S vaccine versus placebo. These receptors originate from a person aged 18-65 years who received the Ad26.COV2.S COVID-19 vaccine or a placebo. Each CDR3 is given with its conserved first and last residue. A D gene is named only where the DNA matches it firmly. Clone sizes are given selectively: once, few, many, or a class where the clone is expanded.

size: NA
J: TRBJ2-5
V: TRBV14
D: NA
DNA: TGTGCCAGCAGCCAATCGGACCGCTCAGGAGCCCAGTACTTC
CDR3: CASSQSDRSGAQYF

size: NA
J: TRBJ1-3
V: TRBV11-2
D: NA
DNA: TGTGCCAGCAGTCTCTCTGGAAACACCATATATTTT
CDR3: CASSLSGNTIYF

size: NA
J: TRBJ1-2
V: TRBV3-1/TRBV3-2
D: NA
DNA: TGTGCCAGCAGCCAAGAAGGGGCTTACACCTTC
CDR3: CASSQEGAYTF

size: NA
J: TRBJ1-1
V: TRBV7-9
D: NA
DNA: TGTGCCAGCAGGCAACCTTTAACAGAGAACACTGAAGCTTTCTTT
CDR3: CASRQPLTENTEAFF

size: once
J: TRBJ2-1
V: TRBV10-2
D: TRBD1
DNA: TGCGCCAGCAGGACCTTCCGGGACAGGTACAATGAGCAGTTCTTC
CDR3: CASRTFRDRYNEQFF

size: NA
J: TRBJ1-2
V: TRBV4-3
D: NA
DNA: TGCGCCAGCAGCCAATGGCAGGGAGCTAACTATGGCTACACCTTC
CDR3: CASSQWQGANYGYTF

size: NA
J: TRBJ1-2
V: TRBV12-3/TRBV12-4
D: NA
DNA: TGTGCCAGCAGTTTAGCGTATGACTACGGCTACACCTTC
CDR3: CASSLAYDYGYTF

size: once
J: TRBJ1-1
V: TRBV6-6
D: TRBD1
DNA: TGTGCCAGCAGTTACTCGTCTGGACAGGGGGCTGAAGCTTTCTTT
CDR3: CASSYSSGQGAEAFF

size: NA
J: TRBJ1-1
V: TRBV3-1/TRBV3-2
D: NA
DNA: TGTGCCAGCAGCCCGCTAGGAGCGGGTGAAGCTTTCTTT
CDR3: CASSPLGAGEAFF

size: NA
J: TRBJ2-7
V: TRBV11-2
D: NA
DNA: TGTGCCAGCAGCTTTAGTCAGGGAATCGAGCAGTACTTC
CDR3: CASSFSQGIEQYF

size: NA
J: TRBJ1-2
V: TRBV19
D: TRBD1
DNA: TGTGCCAGTAGTACCCTGACAGGGGTTGAAGGCTACACCTTC
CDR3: CASSTLTGVEGYTF

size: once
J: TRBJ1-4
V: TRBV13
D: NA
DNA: TGTGCCAGCAGCTCTAGGACAGTTAATGAAAAACTGTTTTTT
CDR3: CASSSRTVNEKLFF

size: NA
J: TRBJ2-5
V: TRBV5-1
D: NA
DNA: TGCGCCAGCAGCTTGGGTCGCGACTCCCTAACCCAGTACTTC
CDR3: CASSLGRDSLTQYF

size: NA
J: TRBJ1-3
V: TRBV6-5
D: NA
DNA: TGTGCCAGTAAGGGCTCTGGAAACACCATATATTTT
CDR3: CASKGSGNTIYF

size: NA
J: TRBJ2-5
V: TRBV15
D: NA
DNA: TGTGCCACCAGCAGAGATAAGGCGGACTGGGAGACCCAGTACTTC
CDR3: CATSRDKADWETQYF

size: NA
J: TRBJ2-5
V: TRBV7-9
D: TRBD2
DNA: TGTGCCAGCAGCCGCGGGGAGGGGACCCAGTACTTC
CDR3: CASSRGEGTQYF

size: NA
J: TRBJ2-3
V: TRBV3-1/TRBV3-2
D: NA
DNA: TGTGCCAGCAGCCAACCCCCGCGGGGAGCCCTCGGCACAGATACGCAGTATTTT
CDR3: CASSQPPRGALGTDTQYF

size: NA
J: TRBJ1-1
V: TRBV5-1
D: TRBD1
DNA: TGCGCCACCAAGAAGGGACAGCCTCTGAACACTGAAGCTTTCTTT
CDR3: CATKKGQPLNTEAFF

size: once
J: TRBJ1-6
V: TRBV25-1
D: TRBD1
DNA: TGTGCCAGCAGTGAAACAGGGGGCTTGCCCTTCGGTTCACCCCTCCACTTT
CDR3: CASSETGGLPFGSPLHF

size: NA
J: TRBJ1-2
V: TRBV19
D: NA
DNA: TGTGCCAGCCCACCCTCGCGTTTCTATGGCTACACCTTC
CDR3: CASPPSRFYGYTF

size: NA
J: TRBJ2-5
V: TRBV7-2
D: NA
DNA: TGTGCCAGCAGCTTTGGGCCCCAAGAGACCCAGTACTTC
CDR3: CASSFGPQETQYF

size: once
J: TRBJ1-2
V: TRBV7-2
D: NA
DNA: TGTGCCAGCAGACCTGCGGGCCTCGGTGAAAAGGACTATGGCTACACCTTC
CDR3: CASRPAGLGEKDYGYTF

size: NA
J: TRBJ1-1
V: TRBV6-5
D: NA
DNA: TGTGCCAGCAGTTACTTGTTAGGGGCGAACACTGAAGCTTTCTTT
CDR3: CASSYLLGANTEAFF

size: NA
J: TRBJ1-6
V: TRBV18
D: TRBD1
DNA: TGTGCCAGCTCATCCGACAGGGGGAAAGCCAATTCACCCCTCCACTTT
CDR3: CASSSDRGKANSPLHF

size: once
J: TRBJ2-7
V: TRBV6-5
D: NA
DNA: TGTGCCAGCAGTAATGGACAGCTTTATCCCTACGAGCAGTACTTC
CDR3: CASSNGQLYPYEQYF

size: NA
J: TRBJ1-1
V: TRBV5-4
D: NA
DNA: TGTGCCAGCAGCGGGGCTAGGGAGGGGCCTGAAGCTTTCTTT
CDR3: CASSGAREGPEAFF

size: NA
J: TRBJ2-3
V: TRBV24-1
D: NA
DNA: TGTGCCACCAGTGATTCTCGACGGGGCCTCACAGATACGCAGTATTTT
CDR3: CATSDSRRGLTDTQYF

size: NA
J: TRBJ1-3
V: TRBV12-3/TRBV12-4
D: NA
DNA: TGTGCCAGCATACGGACGGAGAGAAACACCATATATTTT
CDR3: CASIRTERNTIYF

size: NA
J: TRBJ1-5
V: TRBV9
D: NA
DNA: TGTGCCAGCAGCGCCGCCGATGGCAATCAGCCCCAGCATTTT
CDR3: CASSAADGNQPQHF

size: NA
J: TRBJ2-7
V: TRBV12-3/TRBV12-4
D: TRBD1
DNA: TGTGCCAGCAGTCGGACAGGTTCCTACGAGCAGTACTTC
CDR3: CASSRTGSYEQYF

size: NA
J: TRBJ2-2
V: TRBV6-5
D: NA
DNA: TGTGCCAGCATGGAGGGGGCAATCGGGGAGCTGTTTTTT
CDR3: CASMEGAIGELFF

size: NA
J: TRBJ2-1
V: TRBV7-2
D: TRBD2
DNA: TGTGCCAGCAGCTTAGGCGGGGGGGGAGTGCGGAATGAGCAGTTCTTC
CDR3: CASSLGGGGVRNEQFF

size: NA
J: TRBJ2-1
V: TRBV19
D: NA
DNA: TGTGCCAGTAGTCGTAACAATGAGCAGTTCTTC
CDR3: CASSRNNEQFF

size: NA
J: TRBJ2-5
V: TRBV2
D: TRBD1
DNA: TGTGCCAGCAGCGGACAGGGACAAGAGACCCAGTACTTC
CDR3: CASSGQGQETQYF

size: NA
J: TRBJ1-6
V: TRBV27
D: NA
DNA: TGTGCCAGCACTTGGGGGAGCTCCTATAATTCACCCCTCCACTTT
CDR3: CASTWGSSYNSPLHF

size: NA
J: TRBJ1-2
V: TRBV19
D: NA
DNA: NA
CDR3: CASSFGRGSTF

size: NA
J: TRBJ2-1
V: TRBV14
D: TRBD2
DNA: TGTGCCAGCAGCCTACTAGCGGGGGTACCCAATGAGCAGTTCTTC
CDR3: CASSLLAGVPNEQFF

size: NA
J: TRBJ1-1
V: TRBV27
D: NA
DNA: TGTGCCAGCAGTTCGGTGAGGGTTAGTACTGAAGCTTTCTTT
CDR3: CASSSVRVSTEAFF

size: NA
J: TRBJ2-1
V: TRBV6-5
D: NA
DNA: TGTGCCAGCAGCCACGGACAGAACTACAATGAGCAGTTCTTC
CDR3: CASSHGQNYNEQFF

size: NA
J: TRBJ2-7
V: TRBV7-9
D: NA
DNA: TGTGCCAGCAGCTACCGCGGGTACGAGCAGTACTTC
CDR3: CASSYRGYEQYF

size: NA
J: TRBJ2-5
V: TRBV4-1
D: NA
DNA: TGCGCCAGCAGCCAGGTCCCGGGCCCTGGCCACCAAGAGACCCAGTACTTC
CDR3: CASSQVPGPGHQETQYF

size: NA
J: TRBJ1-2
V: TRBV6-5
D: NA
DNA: TGTGCCAGCAGGCCCCAGGGGCCGAGGGGGGGCTACACCTTC
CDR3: CASRPQGPRGGYTF

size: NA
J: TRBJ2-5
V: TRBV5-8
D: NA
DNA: TGTGCCAGCAGCTTGGGTTACGGGATCCAAGAGACCCAGTACTTC
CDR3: CASSLGYGIQETQYF

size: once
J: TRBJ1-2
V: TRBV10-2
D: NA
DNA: TGCGCCAGCAGTGTCACCGCCGGCAGGGCAAACTATGGCTACACCTTC
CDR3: CASSVTAGRANYGYTF

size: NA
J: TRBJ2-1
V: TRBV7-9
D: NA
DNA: TGTGCCAGCTCCAAAATCGGAGGGGGCGGTGAGCAGTTCTTC
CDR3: CASSKIGGGGEQFF

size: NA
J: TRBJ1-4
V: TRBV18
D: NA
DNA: TGTGCCAGCTCACCACAGCGTAATGAAAAACTGTTTTTT
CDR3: CASSPQRNEKLFF

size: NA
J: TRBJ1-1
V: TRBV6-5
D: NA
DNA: TGTGCCAGCAGTTACTCACGGATTATGAACACTGAAGCTTTCTTT
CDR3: CASSYSRIMNTEAFF

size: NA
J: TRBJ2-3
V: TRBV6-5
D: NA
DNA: TGTGCCAGCAGTTACACCCGTGAAGTGGCGACGCAGTATTTT
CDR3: CASSYTREVATQYF

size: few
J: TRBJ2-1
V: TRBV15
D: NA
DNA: TGTGCCACCAGCAGGACACTCGGAACTAGCTTTGGTAACAATGAGCAGTTCTTC
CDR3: CATSRTLGTSFGNNEQFF

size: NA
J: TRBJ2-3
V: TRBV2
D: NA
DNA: TGTGCCAGCAGTGAGGCCTCTAGCACAGATACGCAGTATTTT
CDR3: CASSEASSTDTQYF